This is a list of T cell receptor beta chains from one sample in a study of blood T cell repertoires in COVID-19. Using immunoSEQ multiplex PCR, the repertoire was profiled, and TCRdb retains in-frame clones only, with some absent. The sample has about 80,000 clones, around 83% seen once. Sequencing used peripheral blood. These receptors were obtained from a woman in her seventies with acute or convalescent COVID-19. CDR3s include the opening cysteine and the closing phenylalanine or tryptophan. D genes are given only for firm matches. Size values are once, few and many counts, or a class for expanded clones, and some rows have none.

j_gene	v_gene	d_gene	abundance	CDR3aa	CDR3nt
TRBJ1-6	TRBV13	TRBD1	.	CASSSAGGLSPLHF	TGTGCCAGCAGCTCAGCAGGGGGCTTGTCACCCCTCCACTTT
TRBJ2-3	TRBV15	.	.	CATSRGDSGGTDTQYF	TGTGCCACCAGCAGAGGGGATAGCGGAGGCACAGATACGCAGTATTTT
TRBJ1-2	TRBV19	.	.	CASSIVQTNYGYTF	TGTGCCAGTAGTATAGTACAGACAAACTATGGCTACACCTTC
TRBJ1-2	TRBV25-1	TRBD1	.	CASSPSTGENYGYTF	TGTGCCAGCAGCCCCTCCACAGGGGAGAACTATGGCTACACCTTC
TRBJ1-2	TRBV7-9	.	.	CASSLRGGYYGYTF	TGTGCCAGCAGCTTAAGGGGGGGATACTATGGCTACACCTTC
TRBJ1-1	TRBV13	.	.	CASRPLGRGWDTEAFF	TGTGCCAGCAGACCACTAGGGCGTGGGTGGGACACTGAAGCTTTCTTT
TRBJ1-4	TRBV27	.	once	CASSTSYRTQVGKLFF	TGTGCCAGCTCCACGTCTTACAGGACCCAGGTGGGAAAACTGTTTTTT
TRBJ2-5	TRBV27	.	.	CASGQNPMETQYF	TGTGCCAGCGGTCAGAACCCCATGGAGACCCAGTACTTC
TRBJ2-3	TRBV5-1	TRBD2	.	CASSQGLAGSLSTDTQYF	TGCGCCAGCAGCCAGGGACTAGCGGGGAGCCTAAGCACAGATACGCAGTATTTT
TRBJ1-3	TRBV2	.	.	CATSSQGNTIYF	TGTGCCACTTCATCTCAGGGTAACACCATATATTTT
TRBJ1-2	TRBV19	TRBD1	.	CASSKNYGTGDYGYTF	TGTGCCAGTAGTAAGAATTACGGGACAGGGGACTATGGCTACACCTTC
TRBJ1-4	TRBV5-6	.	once	CASSSLTTNEKLFF	TGTGCCAGCAGCTCTCTTACAACTAATGAAAAACTGTTTTTT
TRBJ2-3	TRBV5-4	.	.	CASSWSGGISTDTQYF	TGTGCCAGCAGCTGGAGTGGAGGGATTTCCACAGATACGCAGTATTTT
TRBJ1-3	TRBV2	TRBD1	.	CASRVGTGGLISGNTIYF	TGTGCCAGCAGGGTCGGGACAGGGGGACTTATCTCTGGAAACACCATATATTTT
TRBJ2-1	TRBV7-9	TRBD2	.	CASSLGLASSVANNEQFF	TGTGCCAGCAGCCTGGGACTAGCGTCTTCAGTTGCTAACAATGAGCAGTTCTTC
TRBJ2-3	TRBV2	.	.	CASSLEGSGWITDTQYF	TGTGCCAGCAGTCTAGAGGGCAGCGGGTGGATCACAGATACGCAGTATTTT
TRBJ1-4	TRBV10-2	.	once	CASSEAAVRNEKLFF	TGCGCCAGCAGTGAGGCGGCAGTTCGGAATGAAAAACTGTTTTTT
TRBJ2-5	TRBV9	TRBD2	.	CASSVSLAAGQETQYF	TGTGCCAGCAGCGTATCACTAGCGGCTGGGCAAGAGACCCAGTACTTC
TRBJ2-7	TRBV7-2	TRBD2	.	CASSLRAASGYEQYF	TGTGCCAGCAGCTTACGCGCGGCTAGCGGTTACGAGCAGTACTTC
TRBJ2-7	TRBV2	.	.	CASREQGNSYEQYF	TGTGCCAGCAGGGAGCAGGGCAACTCCTACGAGCAGTACTTC
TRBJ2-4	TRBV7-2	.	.	CASSPGLEFDIQYF	TGTGCCAGCAGCCCCGGACTTGAATTCGACATTCAGTACTTC
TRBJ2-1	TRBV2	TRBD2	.	CASLSFSGSLNEQFF	TGTGCCAGCCTTTCTTTTAGCGGGAGTTTAAATGAGCAGTTCTTC
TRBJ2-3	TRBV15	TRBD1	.	CATSSGQGERTDTQYF	TGTGCCACCAGCAGTGGACAGGGGGAGCGCACAGATACGCAGTATTTT
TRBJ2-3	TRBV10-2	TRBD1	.	CASSRGTGGTDTQYF	TGCGCCAGCAGTAGGGGGACAGGGGGCACAGATACGCAGTATTTT
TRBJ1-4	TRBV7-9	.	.	CASSLDRVNEKLFF	TGTGCCAGCAGTTTAGACAGAGTCAATGAAAAACTGTTTTTT
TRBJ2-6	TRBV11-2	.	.	CASSATGPGANVLTF	TGTGCCAGCAGCGCCACAGGGCCCGGGGCCAACGTCCTGACTTTC
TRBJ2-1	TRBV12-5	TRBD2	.	CASGLVYGSGLANYNEQFF	TGTGCTAGTGGTTTGGTATACGGGTCGGGACTAGCGAATTACAATGAGCAGTTCTTC
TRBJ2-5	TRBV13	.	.	CASSFRGQETQYF	TGTGCCAGCAGCTTTCGCGGCCAAGAGACCCAGTACTTC
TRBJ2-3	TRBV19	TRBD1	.	CASSRDRSDTQYF	TGTGCCAGTAGTAGGGACAGGTCGGATACGCAGTATTTT
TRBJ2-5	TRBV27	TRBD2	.	CASSLGLAVRQETQYF	TGTGCCAGCAGTTTAGGACTAGCGGTCCGTCAAGAGACCCAGTACTTC
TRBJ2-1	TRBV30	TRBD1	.	CAWNRGVHNEQFF	TGTGCCTGGAACAGGGGCGTCCACAATGAGCAGTTCTTC
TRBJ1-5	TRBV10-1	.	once	CASRWGQPQHF	TGCGCCAGCAGGTGGGGCCAGCCCCAGCATTTT
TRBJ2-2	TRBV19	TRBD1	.	CASSSQGAWTNTGELFF	TGTGCCAGTAGTTCACAGGGGGCATGGACGAACACCGGGGAGCTGTTTTTT
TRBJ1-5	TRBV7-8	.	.	CASSSGYRDMPQHF	TGTGCCAGCAGCTCGGGATACAGGGATATGCCCCAGCATTTT
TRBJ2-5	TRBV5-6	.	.	CASSLFATEFQETQYF	TGTGCCAGCAGCTTGTTCGCGACGGAGTTCCAAGAGACCCAGTACTTC
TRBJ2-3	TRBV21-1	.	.	CASSEKETREGPDTQYF	TGTGCCAGCAGCGAAAAAGAGACTAGAGAGGGCCCAGATACGCAGTATTTT
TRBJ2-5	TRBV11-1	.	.	CASSSTRRGETQYF	TGTGCCAGCAGCTCGACCCGAAGAGGAGAGACCCAGTACTTC
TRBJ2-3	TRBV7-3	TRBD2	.	CASSQTGDTLAGMADTQYF	TGTGCCAGCAGCCAAACAGGGGATACACTAGCGGGAATGGCGGATACGCAGTATTTT
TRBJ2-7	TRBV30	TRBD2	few	CAWSRDGGGEQYF	TGTGCCTGGAGCCGGGACGGCGGGGGCGAGCAGTACTTC
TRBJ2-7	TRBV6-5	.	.	CASRQGPGKQYEQYF	TGTGCCAGCAGGCAGGGGCCGGGAAAACAGTACGAGCAGTACTTC
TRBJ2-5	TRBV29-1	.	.	CSARGPGETQYF	TGCAGCGCTAGGGGTCCCGGGGAGACCCAGTACTTC
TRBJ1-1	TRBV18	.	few	CASSPRGNLNTEAFF	TGTGCCAGCTCACCACGCGGGAATTTGAACACTGAAGCTTTCTTT
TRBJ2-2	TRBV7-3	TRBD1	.	CASSKDRAATGELFF	TGTGCCAGCAGCAAGGACAGGGCGGCCACCGGGGAGCTGTTTTTT
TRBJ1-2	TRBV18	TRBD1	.	CASRTGGYEDYGYTF	TGTGCCAGCCGGACAGGGGGCTATGAGGACTATGGCTACACCTTC
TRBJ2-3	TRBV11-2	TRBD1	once	CASSQGTGWSTDTQYF	TGTGCCAGCAGCCAAGGGACAGGGTGGAGCACAGATACGCAGTATTTT
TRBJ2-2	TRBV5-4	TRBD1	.	CASSTGQGNTGELFF	TGTGCCAGCAGCACGGGACAGGGGAACACCGGGGAGCTGTTTTTT
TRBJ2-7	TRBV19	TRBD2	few	CASSILAGGSYEQYF	TGTGCCAGTAGTATCCTAGCGGGGGGTTCCTACGAGCAGTACTTC